These 18 T cell receptor beta chains came from one sample sequenced in a study of shared clonotypes between healthy human individuals. Method: immunoSEQ multiplex PCR; TCRdb's copy keeps in-frame clones and lacks some. This sample has a few million clones; 85% to 95% occur once, and the top ten carry under 0.45%. Sample: naive CD4+ T cells from PBMCs. Regarding subset: CD45RA+ positively selected. Every receptor here comes from a man aged 18-30 years in good health. Some clones in this sample may be carry-over from other donors' samples.

The chain recombines TRBV28 with TRBJ1-3; 10 bases are a match to TRBD1. The CDR3 is made up of 15 amino acids. Germline V gives CDR1 MDHEN, CDR2 SYDVKM. Losses at the gene ends were 5 bases for V and 3 bases for J; bases not matched to a gene: 4. This CDR3 is CASSPTGGVGNTIYF. The CDR3 nucleotides read TGTGCCAGCAGTCCGACAGGGGGCGTTGGAAACACCATATATTTT.

V and J are TRBV10-1 and TRBJ2-2; possible D gene TRBD2, 6 bases. V lost 5 bases, J lost 6 bases, and 10 bases lay in between. Germline V gives CDR1 WNHNN, CDR2 SYGVQD (reference sequence). CDR3 length equals 13 residues. This chain's CDR3 is CASSLGGAGELFF. The CDR3 bases are TGCGCCAGCAGTTTGGGAGGCGCCGGGGAGCTGTTTTTT.

This rearrangement joins TRBV19 to TRBJ1-2, with D uncertain. The CDR3 is 12 amino acids. V gave up 8 bases and J gave up 0 bases, with 7 bases separating them. In germline, CDR1 is LNHDA, CDR2 SQIVND (reference sequence). Here the CDR3 reads CASHSSNYGYTF. CDR3 coding DNA: TGTGCCAGTCACAGTTCTAACTATGGCTACACCTTC.

V and J are TRBV5-6 and TRBJ1-5; 8 bases map to TRBD1. The CDR3 extends over 15 amino acids. The V gene's germline CDR1 is SGHDT and CDR2 YYEEEE. Trimming took 3 bases from V and 3 from J; bases not matched to a gene: 5. The CDR3 DNA reads TGTGCCAGCAGCTCCCCGGACAGGGCCAATCAGCCCCAGCATTTT. Its protein product is CASSSPDRANQPQHF.

Turning to this clone: Other nucleotide sequences from this sample produce the same CDR3. V gene TRBV7-2 combines with J gene TRBJ2-5; D remains ambiguous. The CDR3 consists of 12 residues. The V end was cut by 1 base, the J end by 4 bases, with 4 bases between. Germline CDR1 and CDR2: SGHTA and FQGNSA. The CDR3 DNA reads as TGTGCCAGCAGCTTAGATCGAGAGACCCAGTACTTC. Its protein product is CASSLDRETQYF. The whole variable domain, remainder taken from reference TRBV7-2 and TRBJ2-5, is GAGVSQSPSNKVTEKGKDVELRCDPISGHTALYWYRQSLGQGLEFLIYFQGNSAPDKSGLPSDRFSAERTGGSVSTLTIQRTQQEDSAVYLCASSLDRETQYFGPGTRLLVL.

The chain uses TRBV5-1 and TRBJ2-7; TRBD1 matches at 8 bases. Unmatched junction bases numbered 9, after V lost 4 bases and J lost 6 bases. The CDR3 runs 14 residues. Germline-derived CDR1 and CDR2 are SGHRS and YFSETQ. The CDR3 DNA is TGCGCCAGCAGCCCTTTATTAGACAGGGGCGAGCAGTACTTC. Translating it yields CASSPLLDRGEQYF.

The table lists this clone with a count of one. Written as DNA, the CDR3 is TGTGCCAGCTCACCTGGCCAAACTAGCGGGAGCAATGAGCAGTTCTTC. This sequence encodes CASSPGQTSGSNEQFF. The chain is built from TRBV18 and TRBJ2-1; 11 bases align to TRBD2. Germline lookup yields CDR1 KGHSH and CDR2 LQKENI. The CDR3 contains 16 residues. V was pared by 3 bases and J by 6 bases, with 7 bases of the junction left unmatched.

The CDR3 loop reads CASSTTGQGTQYF. DNA for the CDR3: TGTGCCAGCAGCACCACCGGACAGGGAACCCAGTACTTC. The chain carries TRBV7-3 and TRBJ2-5, with 8 bases that match TRBD1. The V segment lost 5 bases and the J segment 8 bases; nucleotides outside the gene matches: 7. The CDR3 runs 13 residues. Looked up from germline, CDR1 is SGHTA and CDR2 is FQGTGA.

This chain connects TRBV15 to TRBJ2-5; 10 positions agree with TRBD1. Germline assignment: CDR1 LNHNV and CDR2 YYDKDF (reference sequence). V was clipped by 0 bases and J by 5 bases; unmatched bases: 9. This CDR3 comprises 17 residues. The CDR3 sequence is CATSRDYGTGETETQYF. The CDR3 DNA reads as TGTGCCACCAGCAGAGATTACGGGACAGGGGAGACGGAGACCCAGTACTTC.

The J gene is TRBJ1-2, the V gene TRBV5-1; D not resolved. Germline assignment: CDR1 SGHRS and CDR2 YFSETQ. CDR3 length: 13 amino acids. Trimming stripped 4 bases from V and 8 bases from J, with 15 bases between. As DNA, the CDR3 is TGCGCCAGCAGCACCGGTCAATCGGGGGGCTACACCTTC. It encodes CASSTGQSGGYTF.

Regarding this clone: This sample also contains other DNA sequences that code for the same CDR3. This chain links TRBV19 with TRBJ2-2; 10 positions match TRBD1. CDR3 size: 15 residues. J lost 5 bases, V lost 3 bases, and 3 bases had no gene match. Germline CDR1 is LNHDA and CDR2 is SQIVND (reference sequence). In DNA form, the CDR3 reads TGTGCCAGTAGTATTAGGACAGGGGGGACCGGGGAGCTGTTTTTT. It codes for CASSIRTGGTGELFF.

This clone was detected only once. The V and J genes are TRBV6-5 and TRBJ1-4; 7 bases align to TRBD1. The junction had 8 bases not matched to a gene; V was cut back by 2 bases and J by 8 bases. The length of the CDR3 is 15 residues. The germline V gene encodes CDR1 MNHEY and CDR2 SVGAGI. In DNA, the CDR3 is TGTGCCAGCAGTTACGATGCAGGGGGAGGCGAAAAACTGTTTTTT. It encodes CASSYDAGGGEKLFF.

The rearrangement links TRBV4-3 to TRBJ2-2; perhaps D is TRBD1 or TRBD2 (7 bases each). V shed 0 bases and J shed 6 bases, with 11 bases lying between them. Germline-derived CDR1 and CDR2 are LGHNA and YSLEER. The CDR3 covers 15 residues. CDR3 sequence: CASSQEQGGSGELFF. The CDR3 nucleotides read TGCGCCAGCAGCCAAGAGCAGGGGGGGTCCGGGGAGCTGTTTTTT.

The chain joins TRBV6-5 to TRBJ1-1; no firm D call. Germline CDR1 is MNHEY and CDR2 is SVGAGI. V was cut by 1 base and J by 1 base, with 7 bases left in between. The CDR3 is made up of 14 amino acids. CDR3 sequence (DNA): TGTGCCAGCAGTTACTTTTCACCGAACACTGAAGCTTTCTTT. This sequence encodes CASSYFSPNTEAFF.

The CDR3 DNA reads TGTGCCAGCAGAAAGACAGTTATAAACACGCAGTATTTT. Residues: CASRKTVINTQYF. The V and J genes are TRBV27 and TRBJ2-3, with D perhaps TRBD1 (5 bases). The CDR3 is 13 amino acids. Germline assignment: CDR1 MNHEY and CDR2 SMNVEV (reference sequence). The V gene lost 6 bases and the J gene lost 9 bases, with 16 bases spanning the gap.

V gene TRBV5-1 combines with J gene TRBJ2-3; D ambiguous. CDR1 and CDR2 from the germline V gene are SGHRS and YFSETQ. This CDR3 is 15 amino acids long. V was cut by 2 bases and J by 4 bases, with 14 bases left in between. The CDR3 reads CASSFVYVGADTQYF. The CDR3 coding sequence is TGCGCCAGCAGCTTCGTATACGTAGGAGCAGATACGCAGTATTTT.

V and J are TRBV25-1 and TRBJ1-1, with 12 bases identical to TRBD1. CDR3 length equals 17 residues. Germline CDR1 reads MGHDK; CDR2 reads SYGVNS. With 5 bases clipped from V and 3 bases from J, the junction kept 10 bases outside the gene matches. The CDR3 DNA reads TGTGCCAGCAGTTCGACGGGGACAGGGGGCACGTACACTGAAGCTTTCTTT. It codes for CASSSTGTGGTYTEAFF. The entire variable domain, with the rest obtained from reference TRBV25-1 and TRBJ1-1, is as follows: EADIYQTPRYLVIGTGKKITLECSQTMGHDKMYWYQQDPGMELHLIHYSYGVNSTEKGDLSSESTVSRIRTEHFPLTLESARPSHTSQYLCASSSTGTGGTYTEAFFGQGTRLTVV.

The chain links TRBV19 to TRBJ2-5, with D possibly matching TRBD1 (6 bases). V was pared by 3 bases and J by 5 bases, with 10 bases between. Germline V gene lookup returns CDR1 LNHDA and CDR2 SQIVND (reference sequence). The CDR3 spans 13 residues. The chain's CDR3 is CASSMTGWETQYF. The CDR3 DNA sequence: TGTGCCAGTAGTATGACAGGATGGGAGACCCAGTACTTC.